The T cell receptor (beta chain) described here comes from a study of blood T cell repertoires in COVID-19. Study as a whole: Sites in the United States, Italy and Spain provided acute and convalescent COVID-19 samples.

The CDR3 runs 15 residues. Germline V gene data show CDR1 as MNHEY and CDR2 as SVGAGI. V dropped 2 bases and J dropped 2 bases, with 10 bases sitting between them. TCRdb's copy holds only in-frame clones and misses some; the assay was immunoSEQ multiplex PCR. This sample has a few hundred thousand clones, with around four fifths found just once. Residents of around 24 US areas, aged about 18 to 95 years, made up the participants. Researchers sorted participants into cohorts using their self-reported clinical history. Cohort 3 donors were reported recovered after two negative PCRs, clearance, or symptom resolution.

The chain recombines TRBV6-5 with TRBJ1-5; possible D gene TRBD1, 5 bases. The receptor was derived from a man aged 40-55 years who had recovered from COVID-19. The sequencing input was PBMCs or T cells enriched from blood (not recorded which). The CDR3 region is CASSYRGVGNQPQHF. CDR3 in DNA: TGTGCCAGCAGTTACCGGGGGGTCGGCAATCAGCCCCAGCATTTT.